A selection of T cell receptor beta chains follows, all from one sample in a study of radiation and T cells in renal cell carcinoma. Sequenced by immunoSEQ multiplex PCR; TCRdb stores in-frame clones only, minus some. The sample lists about 59,000 clones, around 72% seen once, with 7.3% in the top ten. Specimen: blood, collected from a patient whose treatment included radiotherapy and nephrectomy. These receptors were collected from a man aged 55 to 69 with renal cell carcinoma. Both conserved end residues are part of each CDR3. The D gene is left open where the match is weak. Clone size, where shown, is once, few, many, or a class for clones that have expanded.

j_call v_call clone_size d_call cdr3_nt cdr3_aa
TRBJ1-3 TRBV5-1 NA NA TGCGCCAGCAGTGCCCATACTGGAAACACCATATATTTT CASSAHTGNTIYF
TRBJ2-2 TRBV7-9 few NA TGTGCCAGCAGCCCCGCAGGGTTCGGGGAGCTGTTTTTT CASSPAGFGELFF
TRBJ1-5 TRBV29-1 NA NA TGCAGCGCAGCTTTCACAGGAGGCGATCAGCCCCAGCATTTT CSAAFTGGDQPQHF
TRBJ1-3 TRBV5-8 NA TRBD1 TGTGCCAGCAGAACAACCGGGACAGGGGGAAACACCATATATTTT CASRTTGTGGNTIYF
TRBJ2-1 TRBV7-3 NA TRBD2 TGTGCCAGCAGCTTACAGTCTAGCGGGAGGCCTTACAATGAGCAGTTCTTC CASSLQSSGRPYNEQFF
TRBJ1-1 TRBV7-2 NA NA TGTGCCAGCAGCTTAGACAGGGCGCAAGGGACTGAAGCTTTCTTT CASSLDRAQGTEAFF
TRBJ1-1 TRBV5-6 NA NA TGTGCCAGCAGCTTAGGACACCTTGAAGCTTTCTTT CASSLGHLEAFF
TRBJ1-6 TRBV9 NA NA TGTGCCAGCAGCGTAGGACAGTATTCACCCCTCCACTTT CASSVGQYSPLHF
TRBJ2-7 TRBV11-2 NA NA TGTGCCAGCAGCTTTTTGGACGGCGACTACGAGCAGTACTTC CASSFLDGDYEQYF
TRBJ1-5 TRBV9 NA NA TGTGCCAGCAGCGTAGAACCCGTAGGCCAGCCCCAGCATTTT CASSVEPVGQPQHF
TRBJ2-3 TRBV29-1 NA TRBD2 TGCAGCGCTCTCCGGACTAGCGGGGGTACAGATACGCAGTATTTT CSALRTSGGTDTQYF
TRBJ2-3 TRBV15 once NA TGTGCCACCAGCAGAGCGGGGCGAGATACGCAGTATTTT CATSRAGRDTQYF
TRBJ2-2 TRBV7-8 NA NA TGTGCCAGCAGCTTGGTGGGAGCGACCACCGGGGAGCTGTTTTTT CASSLVGATTGELFF
TRBJ2-2 TRBV4-3 NA NA TGCGCCAGCAGCCAACATGGACATTGGACCAACACCGGGGAGCTGTTTTTT CASSQHGHWTNTGELFF
TRBJ1-2 TRBV5-1 NA TRBD1 TGCGCCAGCAGCCCCCCAACGACAGGGACTCCGAAGGGCTACACCTTC CASSPPTTGTPKGYTF
TRBJ1-2 TRBV5-6 once NA TGTGCCAGCAGACTTTCTGTGGACCCCACTTCTTATGGCTACACCTTC CASRLSVDPTSYGYTF
TRBJ1-1 TRBV15 few NA TGTGCCACCAGCAGAGCCGGGGGTCCGAGATACACTGAAGCTTTCTTT CATSRAGGPRYTEAFF
TRBJ2-7 TRBV29-1 NA NA TGCAGCGTTGAAGATTGGGGGGCCTACGAGCAGTACTTC CSVEDWGAYEQYF
TRBJ1-5 TRBV9 NA NA TGTGCCAGCAGCCCCCTAGGGGATAGCAATCAGCCCCAGCATTTT CASSPLGDSNQPQHF
TRBJ2-5 TRBV29-1 NA NA TGCAGCGTCTTAGAAACTGGGGAGACCCAGTACTTC CSVLETGETQYF
TRBJ1-1 TRBV11-3 many NA TGTGCCAGCAGCTCCCACAATCGGGCTTTCTTT CASSSHNRAFF
TRBJ1-3 TRBV5-4 NA TRBD1 TGTGCCAGCAGCCTAGACAGGGAAGGCCCCATATATTTT CASSLDREGPIYF
TRBJ2-7 TRBV12-2 NA NA TGTGCAAGTCGCTTAATACGAGCCATAAGGGGCTCCTACGAGCAGTACTTC CASRLIRAIRGSYEQYF
TRBJ2-1 TRBV5-1 NA TRBD1 TGCGCCAGCAGCTTAACTGCCAGGGGGTGGGATGAGCAGTTCTTC CASSLTARGWDEQFF
TRBJ2-1 TRBV11-3 NA TRBD2 TGTGCCAGCAGTCTCGGGGGGGAGGCTGAGCAGTTCTTC CASSLGGEAEQFF
TRBJ1-1 TRBV11-3 NA NA TGTGCCAGCAGCTTAGAGCACAGGCGGACTGAAGCTTTCTTT CASSLEHRRTEAFF
TRBJ2-2 TRBV6-5 NA NA TGTGCCAGCAGCCGGTTGGGAATAACCGGGGAGCTGTTTTTT CASSRLGITGELFF